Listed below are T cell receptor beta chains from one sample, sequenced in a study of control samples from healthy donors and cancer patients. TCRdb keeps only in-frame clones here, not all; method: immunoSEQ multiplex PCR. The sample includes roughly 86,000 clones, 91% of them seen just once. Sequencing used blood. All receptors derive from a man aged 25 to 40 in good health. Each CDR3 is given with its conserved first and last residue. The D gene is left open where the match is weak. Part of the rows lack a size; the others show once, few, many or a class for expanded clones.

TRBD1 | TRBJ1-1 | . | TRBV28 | CASSSLGQAVHTEAFF | TGTGCCAGCAGTTCGTTGGGACAGGCAGTTCACACTGAAGCTTTCTTT
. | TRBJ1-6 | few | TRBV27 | CASRDARSSYNSPLHF | TGTGCCAGCAGGGACGCGAGGAGCTCCTATAATTCACCCCTCCACTTT
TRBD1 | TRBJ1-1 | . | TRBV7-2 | CASSPQGAAEAFF | TGTGCCAGCAGCCCACAGGGGGCGGCTGAAGCTTTCTTT
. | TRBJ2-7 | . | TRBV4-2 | CASSQDPGRGDYEQYF | TGTGCCAGCAGCCAAGATCCAGGCAGGGGGGACTACGAGCAGTACTTC
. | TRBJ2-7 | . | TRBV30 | CAWGHGPSSYEQYF | TGTGCCTGGGGGCACGGACCCAGCTCCTACGAGCAGTACTTC
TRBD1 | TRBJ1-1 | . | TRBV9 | CASSVSGTGNTEAFF | TGTGCCAGCAGCGTCTCAGGGACAGGCAACACTGAAGCTTTCTTT
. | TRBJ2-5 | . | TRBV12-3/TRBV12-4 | CASSFIGSETQYF | TGTGCCAGCAGTTTTATAGGGTCGGAGACCCAGTACTTC
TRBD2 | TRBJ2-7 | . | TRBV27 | CASGASGGPSYEQYF | TGTGCCAGCGGGGCTAGCGGGGGCCCCTCCTACGAGCAGTACTTC
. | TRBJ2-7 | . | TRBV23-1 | CASATGALAGFASEQYF | TGCGCCAGCGCTACAGGGGCCCTAGCGGGTTTCGCGAGCGAGCAGTACTTC
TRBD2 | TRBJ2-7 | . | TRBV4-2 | CASSQVDSGGEQYF | TGTGCCAGCAGCCAAGTTGATAGCGGGGGCGAGCAGTACTTC
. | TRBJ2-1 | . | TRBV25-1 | CASGRQAGEQFF | TGTGCCAGCGGCAGACAGGCCGGGGAGCAGTTCTTC
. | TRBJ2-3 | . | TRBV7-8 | CASGGGSRLADTQYF | TGTGCCAGCGGAGGAGGCTCGCGTCTCGCAGATACGCAGTATTTT
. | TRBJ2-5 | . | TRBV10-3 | CAISESGRGETQYF | TGTGCCATCAGTGAGTCGGGGCGCGGGGAGACCCAGTACTTC
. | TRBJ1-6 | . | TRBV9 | CASSVGGNSPLHF | TGTGCCAGCAGCGTAGGTGGTAATTCACCCCTCCACTTT
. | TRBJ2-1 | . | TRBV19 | CASSFATGEASYNEQFF | TGTGCCAGTAGTTTCGCCACGGGTGAGGCTAGCTACAATGAGCAGTTCTTC
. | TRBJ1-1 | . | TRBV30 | CAWSVQANTEAFF | TGTGCCTGGAGTGTACAGGCGAACACTGAAGCTTTCTTT